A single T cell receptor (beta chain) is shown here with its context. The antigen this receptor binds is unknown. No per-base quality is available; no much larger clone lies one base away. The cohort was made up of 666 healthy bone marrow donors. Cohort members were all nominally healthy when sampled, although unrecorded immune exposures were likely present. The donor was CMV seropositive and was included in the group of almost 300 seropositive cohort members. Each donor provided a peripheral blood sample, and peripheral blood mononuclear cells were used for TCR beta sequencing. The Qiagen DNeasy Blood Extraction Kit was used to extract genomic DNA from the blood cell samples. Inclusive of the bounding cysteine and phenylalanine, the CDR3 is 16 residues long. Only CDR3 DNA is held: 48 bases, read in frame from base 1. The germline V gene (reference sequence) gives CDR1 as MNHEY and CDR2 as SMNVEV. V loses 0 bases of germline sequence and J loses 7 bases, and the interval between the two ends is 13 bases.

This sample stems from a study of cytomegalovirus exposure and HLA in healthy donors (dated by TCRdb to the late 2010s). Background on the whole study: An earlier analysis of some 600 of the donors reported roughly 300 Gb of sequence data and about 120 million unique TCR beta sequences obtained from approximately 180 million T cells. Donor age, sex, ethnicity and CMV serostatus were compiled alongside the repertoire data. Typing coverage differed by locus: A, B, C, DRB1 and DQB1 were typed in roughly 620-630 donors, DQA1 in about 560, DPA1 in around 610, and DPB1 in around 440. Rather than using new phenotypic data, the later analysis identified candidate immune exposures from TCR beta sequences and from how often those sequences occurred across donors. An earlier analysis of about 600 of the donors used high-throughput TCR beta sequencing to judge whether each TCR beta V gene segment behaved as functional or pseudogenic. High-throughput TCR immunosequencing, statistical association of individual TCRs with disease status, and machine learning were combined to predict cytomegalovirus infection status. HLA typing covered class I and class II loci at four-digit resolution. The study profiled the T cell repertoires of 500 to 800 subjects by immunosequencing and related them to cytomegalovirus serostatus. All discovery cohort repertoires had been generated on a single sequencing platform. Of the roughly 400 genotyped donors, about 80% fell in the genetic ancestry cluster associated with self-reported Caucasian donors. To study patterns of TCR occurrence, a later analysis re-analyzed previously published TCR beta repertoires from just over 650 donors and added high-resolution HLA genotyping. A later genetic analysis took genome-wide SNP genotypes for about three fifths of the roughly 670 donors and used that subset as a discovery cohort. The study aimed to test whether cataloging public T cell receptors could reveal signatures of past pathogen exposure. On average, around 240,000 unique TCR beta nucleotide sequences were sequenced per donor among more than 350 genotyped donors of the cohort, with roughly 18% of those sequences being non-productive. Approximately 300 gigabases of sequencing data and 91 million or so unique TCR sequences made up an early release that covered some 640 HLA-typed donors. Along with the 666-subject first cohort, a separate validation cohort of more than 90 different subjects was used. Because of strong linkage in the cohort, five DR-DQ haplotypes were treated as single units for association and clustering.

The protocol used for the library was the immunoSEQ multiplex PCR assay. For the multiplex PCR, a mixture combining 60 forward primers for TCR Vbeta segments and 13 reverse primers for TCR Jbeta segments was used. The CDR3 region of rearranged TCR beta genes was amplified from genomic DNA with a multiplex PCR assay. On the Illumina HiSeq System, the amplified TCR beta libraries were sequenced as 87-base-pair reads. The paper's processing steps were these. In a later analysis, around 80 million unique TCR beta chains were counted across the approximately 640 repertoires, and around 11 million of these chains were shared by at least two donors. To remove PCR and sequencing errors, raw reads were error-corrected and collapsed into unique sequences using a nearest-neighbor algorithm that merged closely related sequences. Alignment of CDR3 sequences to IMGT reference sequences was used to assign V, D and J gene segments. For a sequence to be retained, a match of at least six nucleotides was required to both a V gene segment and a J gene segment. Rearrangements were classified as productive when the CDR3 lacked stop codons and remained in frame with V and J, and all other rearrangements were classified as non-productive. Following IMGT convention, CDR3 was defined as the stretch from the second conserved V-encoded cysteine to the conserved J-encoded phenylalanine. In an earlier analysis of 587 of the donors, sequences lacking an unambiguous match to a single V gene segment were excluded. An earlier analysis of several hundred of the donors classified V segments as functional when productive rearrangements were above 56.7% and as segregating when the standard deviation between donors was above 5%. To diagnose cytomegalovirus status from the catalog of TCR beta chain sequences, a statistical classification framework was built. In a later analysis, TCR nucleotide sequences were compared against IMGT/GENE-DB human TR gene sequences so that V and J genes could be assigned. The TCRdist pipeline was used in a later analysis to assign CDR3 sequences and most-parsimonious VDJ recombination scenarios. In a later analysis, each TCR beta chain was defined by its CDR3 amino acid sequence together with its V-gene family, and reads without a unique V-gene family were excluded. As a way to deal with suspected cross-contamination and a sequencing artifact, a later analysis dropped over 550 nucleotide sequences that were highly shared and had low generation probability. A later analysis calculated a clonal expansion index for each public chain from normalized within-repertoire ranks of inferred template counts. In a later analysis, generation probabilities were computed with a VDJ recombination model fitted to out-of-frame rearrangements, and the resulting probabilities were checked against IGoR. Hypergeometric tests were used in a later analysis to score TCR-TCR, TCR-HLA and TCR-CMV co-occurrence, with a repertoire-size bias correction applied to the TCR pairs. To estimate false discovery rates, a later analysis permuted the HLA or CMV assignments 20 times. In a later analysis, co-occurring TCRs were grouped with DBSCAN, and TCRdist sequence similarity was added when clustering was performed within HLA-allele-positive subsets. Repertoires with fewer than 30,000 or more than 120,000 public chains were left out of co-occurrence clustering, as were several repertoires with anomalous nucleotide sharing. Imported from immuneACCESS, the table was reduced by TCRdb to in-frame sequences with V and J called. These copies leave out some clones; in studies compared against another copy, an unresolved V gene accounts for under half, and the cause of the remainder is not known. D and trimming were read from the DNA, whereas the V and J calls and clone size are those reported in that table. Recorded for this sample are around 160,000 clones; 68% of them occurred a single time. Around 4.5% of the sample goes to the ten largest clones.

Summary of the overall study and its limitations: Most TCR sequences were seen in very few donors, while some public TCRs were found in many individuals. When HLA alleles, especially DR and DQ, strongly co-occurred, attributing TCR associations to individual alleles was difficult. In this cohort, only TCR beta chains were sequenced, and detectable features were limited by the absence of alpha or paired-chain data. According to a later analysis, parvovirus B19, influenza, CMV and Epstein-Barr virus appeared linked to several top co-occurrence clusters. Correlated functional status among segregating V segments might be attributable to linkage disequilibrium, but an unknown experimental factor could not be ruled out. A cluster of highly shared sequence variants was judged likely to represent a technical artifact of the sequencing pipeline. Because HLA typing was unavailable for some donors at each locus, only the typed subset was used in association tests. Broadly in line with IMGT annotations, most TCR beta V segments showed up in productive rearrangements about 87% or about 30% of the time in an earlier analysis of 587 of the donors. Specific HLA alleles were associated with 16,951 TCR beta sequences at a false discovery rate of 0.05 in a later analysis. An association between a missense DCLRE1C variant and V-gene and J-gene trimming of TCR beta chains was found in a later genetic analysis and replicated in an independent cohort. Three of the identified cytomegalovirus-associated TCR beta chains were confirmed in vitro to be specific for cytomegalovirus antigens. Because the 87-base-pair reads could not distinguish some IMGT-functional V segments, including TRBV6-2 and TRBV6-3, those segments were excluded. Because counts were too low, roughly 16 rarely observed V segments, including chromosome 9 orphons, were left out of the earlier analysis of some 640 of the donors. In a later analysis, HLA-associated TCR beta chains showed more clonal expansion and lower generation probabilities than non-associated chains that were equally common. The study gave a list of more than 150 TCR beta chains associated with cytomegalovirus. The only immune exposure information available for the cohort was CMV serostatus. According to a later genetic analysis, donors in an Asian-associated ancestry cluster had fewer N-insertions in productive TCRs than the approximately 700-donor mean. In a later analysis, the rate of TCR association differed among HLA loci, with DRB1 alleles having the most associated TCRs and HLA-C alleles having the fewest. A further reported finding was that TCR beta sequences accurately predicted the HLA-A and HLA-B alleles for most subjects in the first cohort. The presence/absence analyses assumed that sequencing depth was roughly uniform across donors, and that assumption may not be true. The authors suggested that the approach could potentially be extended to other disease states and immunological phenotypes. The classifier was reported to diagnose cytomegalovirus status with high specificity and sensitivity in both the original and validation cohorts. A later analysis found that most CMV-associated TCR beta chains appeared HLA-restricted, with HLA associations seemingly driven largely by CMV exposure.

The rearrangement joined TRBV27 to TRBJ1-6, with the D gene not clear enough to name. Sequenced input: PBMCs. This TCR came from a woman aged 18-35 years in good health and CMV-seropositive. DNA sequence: TGTGCCAGCAGTTTATCGCCTCTAGCCCTCAATTCACCCCTCCACTTT. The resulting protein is CASSLSPLALNSPLHF.